The rows below give T cell receptor beta chains drawn from one sample of a study of control samples from healthy donors and cancer patients. Assay: immunoSEQ multiplex PCR; the TCRdb copy retains only in-frame clones and omits some. This table has 130,000 to 150,000 clones, roughly 89% appearing once. Sequenced sample: blood. Receptors were obtained from a young man in good health. Each CDR3 is given with its conserved first and last residue.

>TRBV12-3/TRBV12-4
CASREAGGEQFF
>TRBV28
CASSILGSSYEQYF
>TRBV29-1
CSVEEDQGIYGYTF
>TRBV19
CASSIILNQPQHF
>TRBV6-6
CASEGTALFF
>TRBV19
CASTSPAAGNTIYF
>TRBV7-2
CASSLAPAGELFF
>TRBV6-1
CASSEPDAGGSLIEQYF
>TRBV11-1
CASSPVTSMSSYEQYF
>TRBV3-1/TRBV3-2
CASSLTVGRGQTQYF
>TRBV12-3/TRBV12-4
CASSSTGSLGYTF
>TRBV3-1/TRBV3-2
CASSGEKELFF
>TRBV7-9
CASSFPQGSNTGELFF
>TRBV18
CASSHGTNDYNEQFF
>TRBV4-3
CASSQGPPDEQYF
>TRBV11-2
CASSLVRWGMAKNIQYF
>TRBV6-5
CASTTSRDRPYEQYF
>TRBV7-9
CASSLLLSAAALTGELFF
>TRBV3-1/TRBV3-2
CASSQDSGLAGSAEQFF
>TRBV29-1
CSVAPSGSGANVLTF